This T cell receptor (beta chain) was sequenced in a study of T-cell reconstitution after alpha-beta-depleted transplantation in children. CDR3 length equals 15 residues. V was clipped by 2 bases and J by 1 base, with 12 bases between them. Germline CDR1 is ENHRY and CDR2 is SYGVKD. The library targeted TCRbeta and was prepared with unique molecular identifiers. TCRdb ran MiXCR on the PCR reads and lists one entry per CDR3 protein. The table has around 960,000 distinct CDR3 sequences, about 26% seen once; the top ten hold 25% to 35%. In this sample, this clonotype turned up a few times. Antigen specificity is unknown. Study results and caveats: Newly produced T cells mostly provided counts and TCRbeta diversity after one year, as hyperexpanded clones declined.

The chain uses TRBV10-3 and TRBJ2-7; D possibly corresponds to TRBD1 (8 bases). This sequence originates from a boy less than two years old who had a stem cell transplant for SCID, so the T cells may come from the graft donor. Sequencing was performed on PBMCs, mostly from graft donor cells, taken 360 days after TCRalphabeta/CD19-depleted stem cell transplant. CDR3 bases: TGTGCCATCAGTGAGCGGGGGGACAGGTCCTACGAGCAGTACTTC. Its translation: CAISERGDRSYEQYF.